This TCR beta chain came from a study of shared clonotypes between healthy human individuals (dated by TCRdb to the early 2020s). With regard to the full study: The cohort comprised a couple of women and three men aged 18 to 49 years. Per donor, three plates each were used for CD4 naive and CD4 memory, two for CD8 naive, and one for CD8 memory. Blood TCR repertoires of five healthy adults were deeply sequenced to estimate repertoire size and the extent of clonotype sharing between individuals. Libraries were prepared and TCR repertoires were sequenced by different laboratories using diverse techniques, in order to increase sequencing depth and limit assay-specific biases. Per donor, leukapheresis produced somewhere between about 0.85 and 8.9 billion PBMCs. The paper as a whole reports these results and caveats: Based on pairwise subsampling, the degree of clonotype sharing among donors was expected to be affected by sequencing depth. Across four donors, around 5% of naive CD4, approximately 4% of naive CD8, 2.3% of memory CD4, and 0.4% of memory CD8 clonotypes were shared. Incomplete sequencing was indicated by rarefaction of sorted-subset datasets, despite the large sequencing depth. Larger estimated clonotype richness was generally found for naive subsets than for memory subsets. Compared with non-shared clonotypes, clonotypes shared by all four sorted-subset donors had higher generation probabilities. The small number of donors limited the genetic and exposure-history diversity represented. Sampling was limited to blood, and TCR repertoires in tissue likely differ from TCR repertoires in blood.

TCR CDR3 regions were amplified from genomic DNA by multiplex PCR using the deep immunoSEQ assay. For each cell subset, the extracted genomic DNA was distributed evenly across all wells of several immunoSEQ 96-well plates, and each plate served as one replicate. Each replicate PCR for sorted subsets received around 200 ng genomic DNA, equal to roughly 30,000 T cell genomes. The purified libraries were quantified using a Qubit 3.0 fluorometer, sized with a Bioanalyzer 2100, and then quantified again using the KAPA Library Quantification kit. Every immunoSEQ 96-well plate was sequenced on a separate single-read 150-cycle Illumina NextSeq 550 flow cell. The study's processing was this. The immunoSEQ output contained only junctional sequences without quality scores, so filtering could not match that applied to full-length reads. To assign V/J genes and CDR3, sequences were annotated using PyIR, a Python wrapper for IgBLAST v1.9, with IMGT germline references. Reads were removed for weak V/J assignments (E-value above 1e-6), missing CDR3, stop codons, out-of-frame junctions, or ambiguous translated residues. V3J clonotypes were defined as sequences sharing the same inferred V gene, J gene, and CDR3 amino acid sequence. Percentage overlap between repertoires was calculated by dividing the number of shared unique clonotypes by the size of the smaller repertoire. Richness of each repertoire was evaluated using RTK rarefaction, the Chao1 estimator, and Recon v2.1 estimates of unobserved clonotypes. OLGA was used to compute generation probabilities for all TCRbeta clonotypes that the gDNA method yielded from a handful of donors. TCRdb provides this immuneACCESS table in a form limited to in-frame rearrangements. Some clones are lacking; in checked studies, under half of them reflect an unresolved V gene, and why the rest are absent is not known. V and J calls and clone size are as listed in that table; D and trimming were resolved from the DNA. The sample table lists some 740,000 clones, 80% to 95% of them with a count of one. Less than 25% of the sample is taken by the ten largest.

CD8 naive samples were CD45RO-negative cells positively selected for CCR7, giving a CD45RA+CCR7+ population that excluded TemRA cells. Healthy HIV-negative adults with no recently reported acute infections or vaccinations were included as donors. Every donor was a Caucasian adult living in Nashville, Tennessee, USA. After blood collection by leukapheresis, PBMCs were isolated using Ficoll-Histopaque density gradient centrifugation and then cryopreserved in the vapor phase of liquid nitrogen. Purity and quantity of every magnetically sorted T cell population were checked by analytical flow cytometry. Genomic DNA was isolated from each sorted fraction and quantified by UV absorbance on a Nanodrop 2000c. Remarks on this clone: The antigen it recognizes is unknown. No base-level quality is on record; no much larger clone is a single base apart.

The germline V gene supplies CDR1 SGDLS and CDR2 YYNGEE. From the cysteine through the phenylalanine, the CDR3 covers 17 amino acids. Of all the DNA, just the CDR3 is kept, 51 bases in frame from base 1. V loses 0 bases, J loses 4 bases, and the germline ends lie 18 bases apart. Sequenced material: naive CD8+ T cells sorted from blood. The cell subset or site label, as the study defines it: CD45RA+CCR7+. In this chain, TRBV9 is recombined with TRBJ2-3; the D gene identity is not certain. The clonotype originates from a man in his thirties or forties in good health. The DNA reads TGTGCCAGCAGCGTAGACATCTCCTATAAAACCCCAGATACGCAGTATTTT. Translation gives CASSVDISYKTPDTQYF. The CDR3 plus the reference TRBV9 and TRBJ2-3 genes for the other parts give the full variable domain: DSGVTQTPKHLITATGQRVTLRCSPRSGDLSVYWYQQSLDQGLQFLIQYYNGEERAKGNILERFSAQQFPDLHSELNLSSLELGDSALYFCASSVDISYKTPDTQYFGPGTRLTVL.